This T cell receptor (beta chain) was profiled in a study of identical twins. Study-level points and caveats: Modeled out-of-frame TCR alpha sharing in monozygotic twins fell below observed levels.

Template switching (which added a universal primer site) was used, and cDNA carried unique molecular identifiers. TCRdb re-analysed the 5' RACE reads in MiXCR, keeping a single row per CDR3 protein. The data hold hundreds of thousands of distinct CDR3 sequences, with 9.4% observed a single time. This clonotype was found a few times. What it recognizes is unknown. Germline V CDR1 and CDR2: DFQATT, SNEGSKA (reference sequence). V lost 5 bases and J 6 bases, leaving 16 bases between the germline ends. CDR3 size: 13 residues. The sample taken for sequencing was memory (CD45RO+) T cells sorted from blood. This clonotype originated in a woman between 18 and 30 years old in good health. The chain has TRBV20-1 and TRBJ1-2; D remains unclear. CDR3 nucleotide sequence: TGCAGTGCTCCTGAGACCAGCGTACATGGCTACACCTTC. This codes for CSAPETSVHGYTF.